The rows below give T cell receptor beta chains drawn from one sample of a study of OX40 agonist ivuxolimab in advanced cancers. The table came from immunoSEQ multiplex PCR; TCRdb's copy has only in-frame clones and leaves some out. The data hold about 80,000 clones, with approximately 84% observed a single time. The starting material was CD4+ or CD8+ T cells sorted from blood, obtained in a trial of the OX40 agonist ivuxolimab. These receptors all come from an adult with an advanced solid tumor such as melanoma, head and neck, liver or kidney cancer. Each CDR3 is given without its conserved first and last residue. Fields, in order: D gene, V gene, CDR3 length, clone size, J gene, CDR3 protein. The D gene is left open where the match is weak. Size is omitted from some rows. Given values are once, few, many or a class for expanded clones.

TRBD1,TRBV7-8,12,.,TRBJ1-2,ASSPQTGVGGYT
.,TRBV10-2,12,.,TRBJ1-5,ASSEFGGNQPQH
.,TRBV16,12,.,TRBJ1-2,ASSRQSGNYGYT
TRBD1,TRBV5-1,13,.,TRBJ1-1,ASSLYPGGEGEAF
TRBD1,TRBV6-1,12,.,TRBJ2-7,ASSEWDRDVEQY
.,TRBV27,11,.,TRBJ2-3,ASSSITGDTQY
.,TRBV28,11,once,TRBJ1-5,ASSLRGRGPQH
.,TRBV18,13,.,TRBJ2-7,ASSPPRGDDYEQY
.,TRBV23-1,13,.,TRBJ1-1,ASSQFRGRATEAF
TRBD2,TRBV12-5,15,.,TRBJ2-2,ASGLSAGGRRTGELF
TRBD1,TRBV4-3,14,.,TRBJ1-4,ASSLRPGTAYEKLF
TRBD1,TRBV7-6,14,.,TRBJ1-4,ASSRFAGTGREKLF
.,TRBV18,14,.,TRBJ2-1,ASSPSVGSVNNEQF
TRBD2,TRBV6-6,12,once,TRBJ2-7,ASSPRAGDYEQY
.,TRBV19,12,.,TRBJ2-3,ASSNGHSTDTQY
.,TRBV5-1,12,.,TRBJ2-5,ASSRLGAEETQY
.,TRBV18,12,.,TRBJ1-1,ASSPRDVSTEAF
TRBD2,TRBV19,15,.,TRBJ2-3,ASSVPGSPGGGDTQY
.,TRBV5-4,15,.,TRBJ1-2,ASTSKAGTSPDLGYT
TRBD2,TRBV7-9,13,once,TRBJ2-1,ASSLELAGNNEQF
TRBD1,TRBV5-1,13,.,TRBJ2-2,ASSRDSLNTGELF
TRBD2,TRBV19,12,.,TRBJ2-3,ASSFSGRTDTQY
TRBD1,TRBV5-1,13,few,TRBJ1-1,ASSRQGQLDTEAF
.,TRBV4-1,15,few,TRBJ1-5,ASSQDLVIYSNQPQH
.,TRBV5-1,11,.,TRBJ2-2,ASRPRDTGELF
TRBD1,TRBV19,12,.,TRBJ1-2,ASSIPDRGGGYT
.,TRBV20-1,9,.,TRBJ1-4,SASVGETLF
.,TRBV7-2,11,.,TRBJ1-4,ASSWNGIEKLF
.,TRBV15,17,.,TRBJ2-6,ATSRAPGLRGSGANVLT
TRBD2,TRBV2,17,.,TRBJ2-6,ASTRRGLAGISGANVLT
.,TRBV6-1,14,.,TRBJ2-1,ASSVPSRVVDNEQF
.,TRBV28,12,.,TRBJ2-7,ASKGGFSLREQY
.,TRBV2,12,.,TRBJ2-5,ASSELGQAGAQY
.,TRBV28,13,.,TRBJ2-3,ASCPDSPSTDTQY
.,TRBV7-2,12,.,TRBJ1-2,ASSLEGSNYGYT
.,TRBV4-3,18,.,TRBJ1-1,ASSQDQVWIQGTDGTEAF
.,TRBV5-1,13,.,TRBJ1-1,ASSRQESGVTEAF
TRBD1,TRBV10-3,13,.,TRBJ1-3,AISGPRTGGNTIY
TRBD1,TRBV28,13,.,TRBJ2-3,ASSSTGRRLDTQY
TRBD2,TRBV2,13,.,TRBJ2-1,ASSKTSGGVNEQF
TRBD1,TRBV5-1,13,.,TRBJ2-2,ASSLRTGDTGELF
.,TRBV11-3,12,.,TRBJ2-3,ASSLGRGTDTQY
.,TRBV21-1,14,.,TRBJ2-1,ASSKIGDRGTNEQF
.,TRBV4-1,12,.,TRBJ1-3,ASSLNRAGNTIY
.,TRBV14,13,.,TRBJ2-5,ASSQEGGGQETQY
.,TRBV5-1,12,.,TRBJ2-7,ASGERGSTGEQY
.,TRBV5-6,12,.,TRBJ1-1,ASSSYGINTEAF
.,TRBV28,11,.,TRBJ1-5,ASSRDWGGPQH
.,TRBV4-3,11,.,TRBJ2-7,ASSQDFSGLQY
TRBD1,TRBV2,12,.,TRBJ2-2,ASRGDRGPGELF
.,TRBV7-9,13,.,TRBJ2-2,ASSFRQGNTRELF
.,TRBV15,13,.,TRBJ2-5,ATSRVGSRAQTQY
.,TRBV19,14,.,TRBJ1-3,ASSRGGPNSGNTIY